This is a list of T cell receptor beta chains from one sample in a study of early T cells in non-severe SARS-CoV-2 infection. TCRdb re-called the 5' RACE reads with MiXCR, one entry per CDR3 protein. Of under 140,000 distinct CDR3 sequences listed, 10% to 15% are singletons. The specimen comprised whole blood, sampled at baseline. These receptors came from an adult who was a healthcare worker with PCR-confirmed SARS-CoV-2 infection or an uninfected control (not recorded which). Both conserved end residues are part of each CDR3. D genes are given only for firm matches. A clone size is listed for some rows: how often the clone was seen (once, few, many), or a class if it is expanded.

TRBJ2-3	NA	TRBV30	few	CAWSPLSSTQYF	TGTGCCTGGAGTCCGTTATCTAGTACGCAGTATTTT
TRBJ1-1	TRBD1	TRBV28	NA	CASISSGGMTEAFF	TGTGCCAGCATCTCATCAGGGGGCATGACTGAAGCTTTCTTT
TRBJ2-3	NA	TRBV5-6	NA	CASSSGTPRDTQYF	TGTGCCAGCAGCTCCGGGACACCTCGTGATACGCAGTATTTT
TRBJ2-2	NA	TRBV6-1	few	CASKPNTGSPANTGELFF	TGTGCCAGCAAACCAAACACAGGGTCTCCCGCGAACACCGGGGAGCTGTTTTTT
TRBJ1-2	NA	TRBV3-1	NA	CASSQSSYGYTF	TGTGCCAGCAGCCAAAGTTCCTATGGCTACACCTTC
TRBJ2-1	TRBD2	TRBV4-1	few	CASSPRTSGVPYNEQFF	TGCGCCAGCAGCCCCCGGACTAGCGGGGTGCCCTACAATGAGCAGTTCTTC
TRBJ1-4	TRBD1	TRBV7-2	few	CASSRDRGEKLFF	TGTGCCAGCAGCCGCGACAGGGGTGAAAAACTGTTTTTT
TRBJ2-2	NA	TRBV20-1	few	CSARVRAGELFF	TGCAGTGCTAGAGTCCGCGCCGGGGAGCTGTTTTTT
TRBJ2-1	TRBD2	TRBV20-1	many	CSASRRTSSYNEQFF	TGCAGTGCTAGTAGGAGGACTAGCTCCTACAATGAGCAGTTCTTC
TRBJ2-7	NA	TRBV19	NA	CASSIGGYEQYF	TGTGCCAGTAGTATCGGGGGCTACGAGCAGTACTTC
TRBJ1-2	NA	TRBV30	many	CAWSGFPVDYGYTF	TGTGCCTGGAGCGGTTTTCCTGTGGACTATGGCTACACCTTC
TRBJ1-2	TRBD1	TRBV5-4	many	CASSLAGGNYGYTF	TGTGCCAGCAGCTTGGCAGGGGGAAACTATGGCTACACCTTC
TRBJ1-2	NA	TRBV20-1	NA	CSARGQVFYGYTF	TGCAGTGCTAGAGGACAAGTCTTCTATGGCTACACCTTC
TRBJ1-1	NA	TRBV5-1	NA	CATSQGGNTEAFF	TGCGCCACCTCTCAAGGGGGGAACACTGAAGCTTTCTTT
TRBJ2-3	NA	TRBV19	NA	CASSSGVADTQYF	TGTGCCAGTAGTAGCGGGGTGGCAGATACGCAGTATTTT
TRBJ1-1	NA	TRBV29-1	many	CSVRQLVNTEAFF	TGCAGCGTGCGACAGTTGGTGAACACTGAAGCTTTCTTT
TRBJ1-6	TRBD1	TRBV7-8	NA	CASSFGTGRNSPLHF	TGTGCCAGCAGCTTCGGGACAGGGAGAAATTCACCCCTCCACTTT
TRBJ1-1	NA	TRBV27	NA	CASSLFSSTMNTEAFF	TGTGCCAGCAGTTTATTCTCATCGACAATGAACACTGAAGCTTTCTTT
TRBJ2-7	NA	TRBV29-1	few	CSVGKEYEQYF	TGCAGCGTCGGTAAGGAGTACGAGCAGTACTTC
TRBJ2-7	NA	TRBV11-1	many	CASSPYEGKSYEQYF	TGTGCCAGCAGCCCATACGAAGGGAAGAGCTACGAGCAGTACTTC
TRBJ2-2	NA	TRBV20-1	many	CSASGNANTGELFF	TGCAGTGCGTCGGGTAACGCGAACACCGGGGAGCTGTTTTTT
TRBJ1-6	NA	TRBV18	NA	CASSNFPASDSPLHF	TGTGCCAGCTCTAACTTTCCAGCCTCGGATTCACCCCTCCACTTT
TRBJ2-7	NA	TRBV12-3/TRBV12-4	many	CASSFGDYEQYF	TGTGCCAGCAGTTTCGGGGACTACGAGCAGTACTTC
TRBJ1-5	NA	TRBV7-2	NA	CASSRSRAQPQHF	TGTGCCAGCAGCCGGAGTAGGGCTCAGCCCCAGCATTTT
TRBJ2-3	NA	TRBV11-2	NA	CASSLSNPARTDTQYF	TGTGCCAGCAGCTTAAGTAACCCAGCTCGTACAGATACGCAGTATTTT
TRBJ2-1	NA	TRBV30	many	CAWSVMGVLGDNEQFF	TGTGCCTGGAGTGTAATGGGGGTTTTGGGGGACAATGAGCAGTTCTTC